These 17 T cell receptor beta chains were all obtained from the same sample, sequenced in a study of tumor-infiltrating lymphocytes in primary liver carcinoma. With around 500 ng total RNA as template and a constant-region primer, TCR beta cDNA was made. Slightly modified ARM-PCR with three nested multiplex PCR rounds yielded TCR beta libraries. Each of the first two PCR rounds ran nine to ten cycles with TRBV1-TRBV30 forward and C-beta reverse primers. TCRdb analysed the multiplex PCR reads with MiXCR anew, one entry per CDR3 protein. Seen here are about 200,000 distinct CDR3 sequences, around 81% observed once, and the top ten hold approximately 18%. From unsorted bulk tissue weighing roughly 17-31 mg, DNA and RNA were co-extracted. The source material was tumor tissue from primary liver carcinoma. The receptors were gathered from a man in his forties with primary liver carcinoma and hepatitis B virus infection.

The chain couples TRBV7-9 to TRBJ1-3; D is undetermined. V gave up 9 bases and J gave up 5 bases, with 23 bases separating them. CDR3 length equals 16 residues. The V gene's germline CDR1 is SEHNR and CDR2 FQNEAQ (reference sequence). CDR3 nucleotides: TGTGCCAGTAGCCCACCCTCCGGGGTGAGTAGAAACACCATATATTTT. Residues: CASSPPSGVSRNTIYF.

On this clonotype: A read error is likely, as this CDR3 ends without the conserved phenylalanine or tryptophan. The limits of the CDR3 on the DNA are not certain, so only TCRdb's listed CDR3 is given. The chain carries TRBV29-1 and TRBJ2-7. Germline V gives CDR1 SQVTM, CDR2 ANQGSEA. The CDR3 region is 15 residues in length, termini included. The CDR3 sequence: CSVEDSGGSSYEQYL.

This clonotype turned up a few times. V and J are TRBV28 and TRBJ2-1, with 8 nucleotides matching TRBD1. Germline trimming cut 7 bases from V and 9 bases from J; bases unmatched to any gene: 14. The germline gives CDR1 MDHEN, CDR2 SYDVKM. This CDR3 is 15 amino acids long. The CDR3 nucleotides read TGTGCCAGCACCCCCGGGGCAGGGGGCATTTTTGAGCAGTTCTTC. As protein: CASTPGAGGIFEQFF. The full variable domain, in which reference TRBV28 and TRBJ2-1 provide the parts outside the CDR3, is DVKVTQSSRYLVKRTGEKVFLECVQDMDHENMFWYRQDPGLGLRLIYFSYDVKMKEKGDIPEGYSVSREKKERFSLILESASTNQTSMYLCASTPGAGGIFEQFFGPGTRLTVL.

A word on this clonotype: The CDR3 ends on some other residue instead of the conserved phenylalanine or tryptophan, so this is likely a read error. This rearrangement joins TRBV4-2 to TRBJ2-5; D gene unclear. The CDR3 contains 15 residues. Germline lookup yields CDR1 LGHNA and CDR2 YNFKEQ. CDR3 bases: TGTGCCAGTAGCCAAGACCTGGGATCGGTGGAGACCCAGTACTTA. This codes for CASSQDLGSVETQYL.

Note on this clonotype: An end of the junction does not agree with germline; a read error may underlie this. The rearrangement joins TRBV11-2 to TRBJ2-7, with D maybe TRBD1 (5 bases). Germline lookup yields CDR1 SGHAT and CDR2 FQNNGV. This CDR3 spans 14 amino acids. As DNA, the CDR3 is TGTGCCAGCAACCCTGGAGAAGGGGTCTACGAACAGTACTTC. Amino acids: CASNPGEGVYEQYF.

This clonotype has a handful of counts. Mismatch with germline at one junction end may stem from a read error. The chain uses TRBV28 and TRBJ2-5; tentative D call: TRBD1 (5 bases). CDR3 length: 15 amino acids. Germline values: CDR1 MDHEN, CDR2 SYDVKM. The CDR3 loop reads CTSSPGFSYQETQYF. The CDR3 DNA follows: TGTACCAGCAGCCCAGGGTTTTCCTACCAAGAGACCCAGTACTTC.

Concerning this clonotype: Compared with germline, one end of the junction differs, possibly owing to a read error. The chain is built from TRBV29-1 and TRBJ2-1, with D possibly being TRBD1 (6 bases). Germline V CDR1 and CDR2: SQVTM, ANQGSEA. There are 15 residues in the CDR3. CDR3 sequence: CSSTGTQNSYNEHFF. CDR3 DNA sequence: TGCAGCTCCACTGGGACACAGAACTCCTACAATGAGCACTTCTTC.

With regard to this clonotype: One end of the junction varies from germline; a read error may be responsible. The CDR3 DNA follows: TGTGCCAGCAACTTAGGGCTACAGGGCTGCATCACTGAAGCTTTCTTT. Its protein product is CASNLGLQGCITEAFF. The genes are TRBV11-2 and TRBJ1-1; D is possibly TRBD1 (6 bases). CDR1 is SGHAT, CDR2 FQNNGV, per germline. The CDR3 has 16 amino acids.

With respect to this clonotype: The missing conserved phenylalanine or tryptophan at the end of this CDR3 makes a read error likely. The limits of the CDR3 on the DNA are not certain, so only TCRdb's listed CDR3 is given. The chain has TRBV14 and TRBJ2-1; the table's D gene call, TRBD1, was not cross checked with the DNA. The germline V gene encodes CDR1 SGHDN and CDR2 FVKESK. The CDR3 length equals 16 residues, ends included. This chain's CDR3 is CASSPRTVLWYNEQLS.

In the case of this clonotype: The limits of the CDR3 on the DNA are not certain, so only TCRdb's listed CDR3 is given. V is TRBV12-3 or TRBV12-4 and J is TRBJ2-3; the table's D call of TRBD1 was not tested on the DNA. The length of the CDR3 is 15 amino acids, counting both ends. CDR3 residues: CASSFGRGSTDRQYF.

Comments on this clonotype: This sequence may be a read error, since a much larger clone differs from it by one base. The CDR3 DNA reads TGCGCCAGCAGCTTAGACAGGGTAAATGGCTACACCTTC. Translation: CASSLDRVNGYTF. The chain couples TRBV5-1 to TRBJ1-2; 7 bases map to TRBD1. V gave up 2 bases and J gave up 6 bases; unmatched junction bases: 4. Per germline, CDR1 SGHRS and CDR2 YFSETQ. The CDR3 length is 13 residues.

Note on this clonotype: The junction does not match germline at one end; this may be a read error. The chain employs TRBV11-1 and TRBJ2-3; D might be TRBD1 or TRBD2, each matching 5 bases. The germline gives CDR1 SGHAT, CDR2 FQDESV (reference sequence). This CDR3 contains 19 residues. In DNA form, the CDR3 reads TGTGCCAGCTGCTCTGGGGGAAGCTCTGTTGGAGGCCGCACAGATACGCGGTATTTT. Protein product: CASCSGGSSVGGRTDTRYF.

Concerning this clonotype: Being one base from a much bigger clone, this may be a read error. V and J are TRBV10-3 and TRBJ2-3; 9 nucleotides line up with TRBD1. There are 17 residues in the CDR3. Germline V gene sequence: CDR1 ENHRY, CDR2 SYGVKD. CDR3 protein: CVISVSPGTGRADTQYF. The CDR3 DNA follows: TGTGTCATCAGTGTATCCCCCGGGACAGGGAGGGCAGATACGCAGTATTTT.

In the case of this clonotype: Mismatch with germline at one junction end may stem from a read error. This rearrangement joins TRBV11-1 to TRBJ2-1, with D uncertain. This CDR3 comprises 19 residues. The germline CDR1 and CDR2 sequences are SGHAT and FQDESV (reference sequence). The DNA for the CDR3 is TGTTCCAGCAGCCCTCCCCCTGCTATCGGGTCTAGCTCCTACAATGAGCAGTTCTTC. This translates into CSSSPPPAIGSSSYNEQFF. Drawing the rest from reference TRBV11-1 and TRBJ2-1, the complete variable domain is EAEVAQSPRYKITEKSQAVAFWCDPISGHATLYWYRQILGQGPELLVQFQDESVVDDSQLPKDRFSAERLKGVDSTLKIQPAELGDSAMYLCSSSPPPAIGSSSYNEQFFGPGTRLTVL.

In the case of this clonotype: The junction shows a germline mismatch at one end, possibly a read error. The gene calls are TRBV6-5 and TRBJ2-1; 8 bases align to TRBD2. The CDR3 consists of 14 residues. Per germline, CDR1 MNHEY and CDR2 SVGAGI. CDR3 loop: CASAKLAGRDEHVF. The CDR3 bases are TGTGCCAGCGCCAAGCTAGCGGGCAGGGATGAGCATGTCTTC.

For this clonotype: One junction end disagrees with the germline gene, perhaps due to a read error. The chain combines TRBV29-1 with TRBJ2-3; 16 bases map to TRBD2. The germline CDR1 and CDR2 sequences are SQVTM and ANQGSEA. The CDR3 is 16 amino acids. The CDR3 coding sequence is TGCAGCGCCCGGGGACTAGCGGGAGGGAGGGCATATGCGCACTATTTT. Residues: CSARGLAGGRAYAHYF.

The chain recombines TRBV28 with TRBJ2-4; D not certain. The CDR3 extends over 11 amino acids. Germline CDR1 and CDR2: MDHEN and SYDVKM. The CDR3 DNA sequence: TGTGCAGGCAGTTCGGTACTTATTCAGTACTTC. Translating it yields CAGSSVLIQYF.